These 23 T cell receptor beta chains originate from one sample sequenced in a study of cytomegalovirus exposure and HLA in healthy donors. Both 60 Vbeta primers and 13 Jbeta primers went into the PCR. Profiled with immunoSEQ multiplex PCR; TCRdb holds only in-frame clones, not every one. The sample lists 110,000 or so clones; around 77% were seen once. The sequenced material came from PBMCs. These receptors came from a man in his fifties in good health and CMV-seropositive.

The sample holds a few counts of this clone. The chain couples TRBV27 to TRBJ2-3; no clear D. Looked up from germline, CDR1 is MNHEY and CDR2 is SMNVEV (reference sequence). Trimming shortened V by 6 bases and J by 0 bases, and 13 bases separated the two germline ends. The CDR3 is made up of 15 amino acids. CDR3 sequence reads: CASSFGPPSTDTQYF. The CDR3 DNA is TGTGCCAGCAGCTTTGGGCCTCCTAGCACAGATACGCAGTATTTT.

This clone was counted a few times. V gene TRBV9 combines with J gene TRBJ2-2; D might be TRBD1 (6 bases). The CDR3 covers 14 residues. Germline V gene lookup returns CDR1 SGDLS and CDR2 YYNGEE. V was cut by 7 bases and J by 1 base, with 11 bases left in between. CDR3 DNA sequence: TGTGCCAGCCAACCGGGACAGAACACCGGGGAGCTGTTTTTT. This encodes CASQPGQNTGELFF.

This chain uses TRBV6-5 with TRBJ1-4; TRBD1 matches 7 bases. The CDR3 runs 15 residues. The V gene end was trimmed by 6 bases and the J gene end by 7 bases; junction bases not matched to a gene: 11. Germline V lookup: CDR1 MNHEY, CDR2 SVGAGI. This chain's CDR3 is CASSRNRGPGEKLFF. The CDR3 DNA reads as TGTGCCAGCAGCCGGAATAGGGGGCCAGGTGAAAAACTGTTTTTT.

This chain links TRBV7-9 with TRBJ2-3; D gene unclear. Germline assignment: CDR1 SEHNR and CDR2 FQNEAQ (reference sequence). The germline V and J ends were trimmed by 3 bases and 2 bases, with 3 bases remaining between them. The CDR3 loop spans 12 amino acids. The DNA of the CDR3 is TGTGCCAGCAGCTTCTACACAGATACGCAGTATTTT. This translates into CASSFYTDTQYF.

Only one count was recorded for this clone. This chain uses TRBV15 with TRBJ1-4, with a weak D call TRBD1 (5 bases). Germline V gene lookup returns CDR1 LNHNV and CDR2 YYDKDF (reference sequence). With 0 bases removed from V and 6 bases from J, the gap between germline ends came to 11 bases. This CDR3 comprises 15 residues. DNA of the CDR3: TGTGCCACCAGCAGAGAAGATGGAGGGGATGAAAAACTGTTTTTT. Translation: CATSREDGGDEKLFF.

The chain links TRBV19 to TRBJ1-1, with D maybe TRBD1 (5 bases). Trimming took off 5 bases at V and 3 bases at J, with 10 bases between the two ends. The CDR3 extends over 13 amino acids. Germline values: CDR1 LNHDA, CDR2 SQIVND (reference sequence). CDR3 nucleotides: TGTGCCAGTAGTTCTGGACACTACACTGAAGCTTTCTTT. This gives the protein CASSSGHYTEAFF.

The chain's CDR3 is CASSSGAAGANVLTF. The CDR3 DNA reads TGTGCCAGCAGTTCAGGGGCGGCTGGGGCCAACGTCCTGACTTTC. The chain carries TRBV28 and TRBJ2-6; TRBD1 is a possible D gene (6 bases). This CDR3 is built from 15 residues. Trimming removed 4 bases at V and 2 bases at J, with 9 bases between. Per germline, CDR1 MDHEN and CDR2 SYDVKM.

The V and J genes are TRBV19 and TRBJ1-2; no firm D call. This CDR3 spans 13 amino acids. From germline, CDR1 is LNHDA and CDR2 SQIVND (reference sequence). V was pared by 2 bases and J by 8 bases, with 12 bases between. This chain's CDR3 is CASSIRLDSGYTF. CDR3 sequence (DNA): TGTGCCAGTAGTATAAGGCTAGATAGCGGCTACACCTTC.

The chain has TRBV28 and TRBJ1-5, with D tentatively TRBD1 (5 bases). The germline V gene encodes CDR1 MDHEN and CDR2 SYDVKM. This CDR3 is 15 amino acids long. The germline V and J ends were trimmed by 5 bases and 4 bases, with 15 bases remaining between them. In DNA, the CDR3 is TGTGCCAGCAGTCCGAGGGACTTAGGGAATCAGCCCCAGCATTTT. Amino acid sequence: CASSPRDLGNQPQHF.

The chain carries TRBV7-9 and TRBJ2-7, with 10 bases lining up with TRBD2. CDR3 size: 17 residues. V lost 5 bases, J lost 4 bases, and 14 bases stayed unmatched. The germline V gene encodes CDR1 SEHNR and CDR2 FQNEAQ (reference sequence). DNA of the CDR3: TGTGCCAGCAGCCCGAACCTATTAGCGGGGGGAGAGTACGAGCAGTACTTC. Translating gives CASSPNLLAGGEYEQYF.

The chain joins TRBV18 to TRBJ2-5; the D gene is possibly TRBD1 (5 bases). Germline V gene sequence: CDR1 KGHSH, CDR2 LQKENI. CDR3 length equals 15 residues. The V end lost 6 bases, the J end lost 5 bases, and 19 bases lay between the germline ends. The CDR3 sequence is CASSSSTGIEETQYF. The DNA for the CDR3 is TGTGCCAGCTCGAGTAGCACAGGAATTGAGGAGACCCAGTACTTC.

V is TRBV4-3 and J is TRBJ2-5, with a possible D match to TRBD2 (6 bases). CDR1 LGHNA and CDR2 YSLEER come from the germline V gene. This CDR3 contains 15 residues. V dropped 1 base and J dropped 2 bases, with 11 bases sitting between them. Written as DNA, the CDR3 is TGCGCCAGCAGCCAAGGGACTACAAGACAAGAGACCCAGTACTTC. Amino acid sequence: CASSQGTTRQETQYF.

The chain uses TRBV18 and TRBJ2-1, with D possibly being TRBD2 (5 bases). The germline gives CDR1 KGHSH, CDR2 LQKENI. The CDR3 is 12 amino acids. V gave up 5 bases and J gave up 9 bases, with 11 bases separating them. CDR3 in amino acids: CASSETSAEQFF. The CDR3 DNA is TGTGCCAGCTCAGAAACTAGTGCTGAGCAGTTCTTC.

Remarks on this clone: At the DNA level, this CDR3 is encoded by other sequences in the same sample as well. The rearrangement uses TRBV27 and TRBJ2-7; 9 positions agree with TRBD1. The V and J ends lost 10 bases and 6 bases, in that order; junction bases with no gene match: 16. The CDR3 has 15 residues. CDR1 is MNHEY and CDR2 is SMNVEV in the germline V gene (reference sequence). CDR3 region: CATSGLRTGDGEQYF. The CDR3 DNA sequence: TGTGCCACTTCTGGTCTCCGGACAGGGGATGGCGAGCAGTACTTC.

J is TRBJ1-1 and V is TRBV2; 8 bases are shared with TRBD1. The V gene end was trimmed by 6 bases and the J gene end by 3 bases; junction bases not matched to a gene: 9. The germline V gene encodes CDR1 SNHLY and CDR2 FYNNEI. This CDR3 is 15 amino acids long. The DNA of the CDR3 is TGTGCCAGCAGACCAACAGGGGGTGCTTACACTGAAGCTTTCTTT. This encodes CASRPTGGAYTEAFF.

The table lists this clone with a few counts. V and J are TRBV11-2 and TRBJ2-7; possibly TRBD1 for D (6 bases). The germline V gene encodes CDR1 SGHAT and CDR2 FQNNGV. Trimming removed 0 bases at V and 3 bases at J, with 12 bases between. The CDR3 is 15 residues long. DNA for the CDR3: TGTGCCAGCAGCTTAGATCTGGGGGACAACTACGAGCAGTACTTC. Its translation is CASSLDLGDNYEQYF.

This chain connects TRBV5-4 to TRBJ2-7; weak D call: TRBD1 (6 bases). Germline V gene sequence: CDR1 SGHNT, CDR2 YYREEE (reference sequence). CDR3 length: 13 residues. Trimming stripped 1 base from V and 5 bases from J, with 10 bases between. The CDR3 spells CASSLPQGNEQYF. CDR3 nucleotide sequence: TGTGCCAGCAGCTTGCCACAGGGCAACGAGCAGTACTTC. The full variable domain, completed using reference TRBV5-4 and TRBJ2-7, is ETGVTQSPTHLIKTRGQQVTLRCSSQSGHNTVSWYQQALGQGPQFIFQYYREEENGRGNFPPRFSGLQFPNYSSELNVNALELDDSALYLCASSLPQGNEQYFGPGTRLTVT.

A word on this clone: A read error may account for a junction end that differs from germline. The CDR3 DNA reads as TGCGCCAGCAGTGAGTTCCCGAACACCGGGGGGCTGTTTTTT. This gives the protein CASSEFPNTGGLFF. The genes are TRBV10-1 and TRBJ2-2; D may be TRBD2 (6 bases). Per the germline V gene, CDR1 is WNHNN and CDR2 is SYGVQD (reference sequence). This CDR3 is 14 amino acids long.

The chain employs TRBV5-1 and TRBJ2-1; 7 bases match TRBD1. CDR1 SGHRS and CDR2 YFSETQ come from the germline V gene. V gave up 0 bases and J gave up 8 bases; unmatched junction bases: 5. The CDR3 spans 14 residues. The CDR3 DNA is TGCGCCAGCAGCTTGGAAGGGGGCGGAGATGAGCAGTTCTTC. It yields the protein CASSLEGGGDEQFF.

The V call is TRBV7-2, the J call TRBJ2-7; D is possibly TRBD2 (6 bases). Trimming cost V 9 bases and J 7 bases, with 7 bases left between them. Germline V CDR1 and CDR2: SGHTA, FQGNSA. The CDR3 loop spans 9 amino acids. The CDR3 nucleotides are TGTGCCAGGGAGGGAGAGCAGTACTTC. Translated: CAREGEQYF.

The V and J genes are TRBV4-1 and TRBJ1-5; 10 bases are shared with TRBD1. The V segment lost 1 base and the J segment 7 bases; nucleotides outside the gene matches: 4. The CDR3 extends over 15 amino acids. Germline V lookup: CDR1 MGHRA, CDR2 YSYEKL. The CDR3 spells CASSQVGQGPQPQHF. CDR3 in DNA: TGCGCCAGCAGCCAAGTGGGACAGGGGCCCCAGCCCCAGCATTTT.

The chain recombines TRBV7-6 with TRBJ2-6; D is unresolved. Germline CDR1 reads SGHVS; CDR2 reads FNYEAQ. The CDR3 totals 16 residues. The germline V and J ends were trimmed by 4 bases and 0 bases, with 10 bases remaining between them. The DNA of the CDR3 is TGTGCCAGCAGCTCCCCCCCGCGCTCTGGGGCCAACGTCCTGACTTTC. Its protein is CASSSPPRSGANVLTF. The variable domain in full, with the rest retrieved from reference TRBV7-6 and TRBJ2-6, is GAGVSQSPRYKVTKRGQDVALRCDPISGHVSLYWYRQALGQGPEFLTYFNYEAQQDKSGLPNDRFSAERPEGSISTLTIQRTEQRDSAMYRCASSSPPRSGANVLTFGAGSRLTVL.

This clone was seen only a few times. V gene TRBV5-8 combines with J gene TRBJ2-2, with D tentatively TRBD2 (5 bases). The ends were cut back, 0 bases at V and 5 bases at J, with 5 bases in the middle. The CDR3 has 13 residues. Germline CDR1 reads SGHTS; CDR2 reads YDEGEE. CDR3 sequence (DNA): TGTGCCAGCAGCTTGGCGGGGACCGGGGAGCTGTTTTTT. It is translated as CASSLAGTGELFF.